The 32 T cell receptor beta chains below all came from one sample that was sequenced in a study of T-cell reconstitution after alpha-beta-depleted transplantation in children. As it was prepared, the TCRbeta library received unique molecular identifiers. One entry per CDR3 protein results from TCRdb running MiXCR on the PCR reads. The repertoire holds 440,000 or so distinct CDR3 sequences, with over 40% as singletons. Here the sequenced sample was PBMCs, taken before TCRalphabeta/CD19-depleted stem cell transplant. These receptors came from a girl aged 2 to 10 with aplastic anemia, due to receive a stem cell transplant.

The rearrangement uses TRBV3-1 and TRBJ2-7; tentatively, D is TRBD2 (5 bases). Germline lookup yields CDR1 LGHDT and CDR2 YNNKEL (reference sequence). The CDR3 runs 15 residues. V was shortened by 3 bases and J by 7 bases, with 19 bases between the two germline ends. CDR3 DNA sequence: TGTGCCAGCAGCCAGGCTTTCGCGGGCTCTTGGGAGCAGTACTTC. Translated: CASSQAFAGSWEQYF.

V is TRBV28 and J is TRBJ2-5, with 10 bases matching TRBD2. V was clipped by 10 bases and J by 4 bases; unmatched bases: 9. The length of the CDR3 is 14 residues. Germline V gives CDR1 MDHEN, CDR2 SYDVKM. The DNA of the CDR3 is TGTGCCACCTGTCGAGCGGGAGGGCCAGAGACCCAGTACTTC. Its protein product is CATCRAGGPETQYF.

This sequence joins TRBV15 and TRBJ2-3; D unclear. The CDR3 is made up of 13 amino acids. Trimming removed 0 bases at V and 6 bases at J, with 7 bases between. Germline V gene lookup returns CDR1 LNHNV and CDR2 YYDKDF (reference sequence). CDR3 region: CATSRDIPDTQYF. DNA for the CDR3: TGTGCCACCAGCAGAGATATCCCGGATACGCAGTATTTT. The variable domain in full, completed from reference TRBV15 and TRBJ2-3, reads DAMVIQNPRYQVTQFGKPVTLSCSQTLNHNVMYWYQQKSSQAPKLLFHYYDKDFNNEADTPDNFQSRRPNTSFCFLDIRSPGLGDTAMYLCATSRDIPDTQYFGPGTRLTVL.

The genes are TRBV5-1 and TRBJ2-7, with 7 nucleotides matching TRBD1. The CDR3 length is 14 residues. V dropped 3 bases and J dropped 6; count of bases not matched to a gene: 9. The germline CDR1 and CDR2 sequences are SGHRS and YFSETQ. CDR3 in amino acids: CASSWGPTGVEQYF. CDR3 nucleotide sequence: TGCGCCAGCAGCTGGGGGCCCACAGGGGTCGAGCAGTACTTC.

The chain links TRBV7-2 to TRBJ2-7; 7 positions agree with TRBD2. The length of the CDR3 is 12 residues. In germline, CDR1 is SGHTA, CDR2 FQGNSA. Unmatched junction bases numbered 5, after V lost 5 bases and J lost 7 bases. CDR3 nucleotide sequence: TGTGCCAGCAGCATAAGCGGGACTGAGCAGTACTTC. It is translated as CASSISGTEQYF.

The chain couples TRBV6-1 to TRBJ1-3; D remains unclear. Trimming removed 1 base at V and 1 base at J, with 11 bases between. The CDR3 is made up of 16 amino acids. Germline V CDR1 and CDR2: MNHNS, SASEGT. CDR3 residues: CASSEEEGRSGNTIYF. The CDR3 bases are TGTGCCAGCAGTGAAGAAGAAGGGAGGTCTGGAAACACCATATATTTT.

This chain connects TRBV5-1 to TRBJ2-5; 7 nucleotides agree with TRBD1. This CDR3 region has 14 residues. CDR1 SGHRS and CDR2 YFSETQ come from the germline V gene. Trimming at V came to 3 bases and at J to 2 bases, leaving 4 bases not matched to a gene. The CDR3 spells CASSWGQIQETQYF. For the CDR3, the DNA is TGCGCCAGCAGCTGGGGACAGATTCAAGAGACCCAGTACTTC.

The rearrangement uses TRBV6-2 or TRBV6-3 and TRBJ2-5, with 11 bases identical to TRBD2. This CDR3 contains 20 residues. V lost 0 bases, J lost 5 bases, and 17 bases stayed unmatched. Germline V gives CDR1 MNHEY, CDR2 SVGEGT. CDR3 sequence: CASSYSAKLAGGSFVETQYF. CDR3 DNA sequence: TGTGCCAGCAGTTACTCGGCCAAATTAGCGGGAGGGAGTTTCGTGGAGACCCAGTACTTC.

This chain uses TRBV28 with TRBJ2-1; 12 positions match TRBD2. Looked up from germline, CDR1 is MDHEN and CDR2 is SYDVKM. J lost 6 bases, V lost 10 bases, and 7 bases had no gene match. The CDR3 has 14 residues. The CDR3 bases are TGTGCCACCCTAGCGGGAGGGCCCAGCAATGAGCAGTTCTTC. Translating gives CATLAGGPSNEQFF.

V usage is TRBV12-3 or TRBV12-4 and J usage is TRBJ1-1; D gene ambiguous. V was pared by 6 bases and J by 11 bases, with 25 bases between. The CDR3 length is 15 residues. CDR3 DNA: TGTGCCAGCAGCTATACGGGGAGGGAACGGATTACGGCTTTCTTT. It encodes CASSYTGRERITAFF.

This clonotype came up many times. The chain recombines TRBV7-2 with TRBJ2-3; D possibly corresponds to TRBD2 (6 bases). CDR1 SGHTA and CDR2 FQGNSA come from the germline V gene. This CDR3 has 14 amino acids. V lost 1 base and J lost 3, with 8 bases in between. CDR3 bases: TGTGCCAGCAGCTTAGGGCTAGCGACAGATACGCAGTATTTT. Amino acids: CASSLGLATDTQYF.

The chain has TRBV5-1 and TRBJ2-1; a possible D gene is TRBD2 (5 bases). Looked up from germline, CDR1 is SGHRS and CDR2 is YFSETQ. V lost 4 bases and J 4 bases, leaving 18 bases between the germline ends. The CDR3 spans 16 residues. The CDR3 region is CASSDGPGGGYNEQFF. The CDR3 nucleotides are TGCGCCAGCAGCGACGGACCTGGAGGTGGGTACAATGAGCAGTTCTTC.

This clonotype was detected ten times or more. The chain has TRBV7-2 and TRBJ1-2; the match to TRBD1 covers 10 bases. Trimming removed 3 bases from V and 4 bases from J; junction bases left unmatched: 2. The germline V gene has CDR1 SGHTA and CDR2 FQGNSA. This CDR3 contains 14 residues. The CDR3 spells CASSLDRGVYGYTF. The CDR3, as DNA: TGTGCCAGCAGCTTGGACAGGGGGGTCTATGGCTACACCTTC. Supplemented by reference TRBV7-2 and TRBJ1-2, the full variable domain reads GAGVSQSPSNKVTEKGKDVELRCDPISGHTALYWYRQSLGQGLEFLIYFQGNSAPDKSGLPSDRFSAERTGGSVSTLTIQRTQQEDSAVYLCASSLDRGVYGYTFGSGTRLTVV.

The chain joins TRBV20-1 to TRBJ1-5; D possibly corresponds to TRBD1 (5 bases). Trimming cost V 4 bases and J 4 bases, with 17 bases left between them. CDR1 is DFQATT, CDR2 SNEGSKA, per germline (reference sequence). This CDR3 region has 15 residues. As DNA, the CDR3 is TGCAGTGCTAAGGGGCTAGGGCAGGGAAATCAGCCCCAGCATTTT. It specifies CSAKGLGQGNQPQHF.

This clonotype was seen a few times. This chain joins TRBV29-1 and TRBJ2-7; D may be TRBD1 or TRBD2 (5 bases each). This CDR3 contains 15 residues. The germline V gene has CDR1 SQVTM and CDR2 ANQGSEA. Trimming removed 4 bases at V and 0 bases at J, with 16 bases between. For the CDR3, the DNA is TGCAGCGTTGGCGGATCGGCAGGGAGCTCCTACGAGCAGTACTTC. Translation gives CSVGGSAGSSYEQYF.

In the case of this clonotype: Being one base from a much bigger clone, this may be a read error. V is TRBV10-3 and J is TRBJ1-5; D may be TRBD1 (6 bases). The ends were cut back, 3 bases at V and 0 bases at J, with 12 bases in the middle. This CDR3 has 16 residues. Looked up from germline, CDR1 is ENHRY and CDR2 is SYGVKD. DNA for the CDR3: TGTGCCATCAGTGACATTTACAGGGTTAGCAATCAGCCCCAGCATTTT. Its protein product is CAISDIYRVSNQPQHF.

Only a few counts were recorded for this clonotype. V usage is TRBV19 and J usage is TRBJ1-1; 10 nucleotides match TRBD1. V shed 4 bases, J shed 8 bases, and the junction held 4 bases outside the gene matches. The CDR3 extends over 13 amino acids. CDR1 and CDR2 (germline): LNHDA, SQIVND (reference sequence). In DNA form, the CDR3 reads TGTGCCAGTAGTACTCGGACAGGGGGAGAAGCTTTCTTT. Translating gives CASSTRTGGEAFF.

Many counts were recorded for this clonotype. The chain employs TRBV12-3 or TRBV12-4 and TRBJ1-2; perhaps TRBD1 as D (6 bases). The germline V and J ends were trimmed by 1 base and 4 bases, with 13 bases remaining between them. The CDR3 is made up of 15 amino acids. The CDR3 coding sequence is TGTGCCAGCAGTTTAGGGGGGGCAGCCTCCTATGGCTACACCTTC. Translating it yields CASSLGGAASYGYTF.

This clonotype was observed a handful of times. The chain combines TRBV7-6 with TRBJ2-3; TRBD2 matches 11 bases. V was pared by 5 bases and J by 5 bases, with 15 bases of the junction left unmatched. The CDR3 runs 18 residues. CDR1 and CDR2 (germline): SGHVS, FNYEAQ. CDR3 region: CASSPAIYSGRAEDTQYF. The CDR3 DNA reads TGTGCCAGCAGCCCTGCTATTTATAGCGGGAGGGCCGAAGATACGCAGTATTTT.

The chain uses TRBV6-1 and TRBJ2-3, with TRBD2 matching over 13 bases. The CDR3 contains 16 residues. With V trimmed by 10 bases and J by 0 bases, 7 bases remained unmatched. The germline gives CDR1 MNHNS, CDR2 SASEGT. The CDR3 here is CATTGLAGTSTDTQYF. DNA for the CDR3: TGTGCCACTACGGGACTAGCGGGAACTAGCACAGATACGCAGTATTTT.

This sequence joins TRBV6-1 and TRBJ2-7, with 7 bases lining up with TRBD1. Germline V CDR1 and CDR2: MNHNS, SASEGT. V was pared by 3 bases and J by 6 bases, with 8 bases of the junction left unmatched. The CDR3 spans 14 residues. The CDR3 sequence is CASSEGRQGGEQYF. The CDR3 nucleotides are TGTGCCAGCAGTGAGGGGAGACAGGGTGGCGAGCAGTACTTC.

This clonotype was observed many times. In nucleotides, the CDR3 is TGCGCCAGCAGCCAAGAATGGAGCTCTACCCACGAGCAGTACTTC. Its translation is CASSQEWSSTHEQYF. This sequence joins TRBV4-1 and TRBJ2-7; D gene unclear. With 0 bases removed from V and 5 bases from J, the gap between germline ends came to 14 bases. Germline CDR1 MGHRA, CDR2 YSYEKL. The CDR3 has 15 residues.

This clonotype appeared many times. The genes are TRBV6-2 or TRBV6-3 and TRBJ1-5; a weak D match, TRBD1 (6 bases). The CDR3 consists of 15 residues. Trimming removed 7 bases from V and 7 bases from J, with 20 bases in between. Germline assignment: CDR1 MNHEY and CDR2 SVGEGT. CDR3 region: CASNSPGGWRQPQHF. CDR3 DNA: TGTGCCAGCAATTCCCCGGGGGGCTGGCGACAGCCCCAGCATTTT.

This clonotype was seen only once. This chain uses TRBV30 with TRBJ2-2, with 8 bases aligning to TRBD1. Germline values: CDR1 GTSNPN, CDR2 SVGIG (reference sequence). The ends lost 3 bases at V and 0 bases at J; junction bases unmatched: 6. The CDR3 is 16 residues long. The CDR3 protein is CAWRLPGQANTGELFF. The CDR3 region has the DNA TGTGCCTGGAGGCTTCCGGGACAGGCGAACACCGGGGAGCTGTTTTTT.

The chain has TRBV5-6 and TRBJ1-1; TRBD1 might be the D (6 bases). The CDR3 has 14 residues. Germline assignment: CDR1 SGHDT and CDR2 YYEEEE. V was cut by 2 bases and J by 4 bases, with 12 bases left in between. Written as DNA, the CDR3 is TGTGCCAGCAGCTTTGGACAGAAGAGCACTGAAGCTTTCTTT. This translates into CASSFGQKSTEAFF.

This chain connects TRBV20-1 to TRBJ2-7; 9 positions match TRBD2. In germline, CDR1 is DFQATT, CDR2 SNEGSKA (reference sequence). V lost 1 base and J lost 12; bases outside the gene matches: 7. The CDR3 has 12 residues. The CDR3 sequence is CSARGVAGARYF. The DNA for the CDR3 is TGCAGTGCTAGAGGAGTAGCGGGAGCGCGGTACTTC.

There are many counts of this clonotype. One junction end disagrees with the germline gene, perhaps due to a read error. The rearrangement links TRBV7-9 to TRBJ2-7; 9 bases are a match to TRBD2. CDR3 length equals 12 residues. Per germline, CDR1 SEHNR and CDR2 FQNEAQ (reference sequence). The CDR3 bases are TGTGCCAGCAGCCTAGCGGGACGGGAGCAGTACTTC. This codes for CASSLAGREQYF.

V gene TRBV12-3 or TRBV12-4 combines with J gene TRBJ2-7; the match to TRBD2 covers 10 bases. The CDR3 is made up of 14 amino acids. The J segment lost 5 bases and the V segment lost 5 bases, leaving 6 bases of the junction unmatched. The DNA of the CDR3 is TGTGCCAGCAGTCATCTAGCGGGAGTAAACGAGCAGTACTTC. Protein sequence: CASSHLAGVNEQYF.

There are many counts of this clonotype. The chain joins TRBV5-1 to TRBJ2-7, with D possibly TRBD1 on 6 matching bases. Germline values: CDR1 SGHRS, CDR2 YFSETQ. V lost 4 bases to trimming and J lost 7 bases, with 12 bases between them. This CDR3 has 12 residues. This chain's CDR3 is CASSSSGEEQYF. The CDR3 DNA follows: TGCGCCAGCAGCAGTTCAGGGGAAGAGCAGTACTTC.

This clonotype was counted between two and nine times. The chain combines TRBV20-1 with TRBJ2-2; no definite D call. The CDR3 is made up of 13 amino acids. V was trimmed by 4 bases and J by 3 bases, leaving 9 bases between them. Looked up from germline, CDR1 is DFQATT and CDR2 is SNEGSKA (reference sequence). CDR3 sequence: CSATSAYTGELFF. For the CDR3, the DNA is TGCAGTGCTACTTCGGCCTACACCGGGGAGCTGTTTTTT.

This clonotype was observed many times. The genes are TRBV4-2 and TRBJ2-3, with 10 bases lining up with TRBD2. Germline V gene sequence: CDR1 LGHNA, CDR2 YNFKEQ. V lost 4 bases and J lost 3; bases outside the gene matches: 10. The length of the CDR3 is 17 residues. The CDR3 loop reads CASSLGLAVVRTDTQYF. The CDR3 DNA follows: TGTGCCAGCAGCCTAGGACTAGCGGTAGTAAGAACAGATACGCAGTATTTT.

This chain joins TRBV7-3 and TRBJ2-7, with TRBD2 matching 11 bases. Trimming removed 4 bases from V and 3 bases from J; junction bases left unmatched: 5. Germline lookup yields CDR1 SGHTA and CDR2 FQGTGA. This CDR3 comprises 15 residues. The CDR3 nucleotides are TGTGCCAGCAGCTCGACTAGCGGGGTCCTCTACGAGCAGTACTTC. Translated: CASSSTSGVLYEQYF.